A selection of T cell receptor beta chains follows, all from one sample in a study of blood T cell repertoires in COVID-19. Sequencing was performed with immunoSEQ multiplex PCR; in TCRdb, only in-frame clones are kept and a portion is missing. The sample lists 150,000 or so clones, about 72% occurring once. Material: peripheral blood. The receptors come from a woman in her sixties or seventies with acute or convalescent COVID-19. The CDR3 runs from the conserved cysteine through the conserved F or W. D genes are given only for firm matches. Clone size is given for some rows only: seen once, a few or many times, or a class if the clone is expanded.

D	V	J	size	DNA	CDR3
.	TRBV29-1	TRBJ2-1	.	TGCAGCGTTGATATCACAGGCCACAATGAGCAGTTCTTC	CSVDITGHNEQFF
TRBD1	TRBV9	TRBJ1-2	.	TGTGCCAGCAGCGACCACAGGGGAGCTAACTATGGCTACACCTTC	CASSDHRGANYGYTF
TRBD1	TRBV2	TRBJ1-5	.	TGTGCCAGCACAGAGGACAGGGATCAGCCCCAGCATTTT	CASTEDRDQPQHF
.	TRBV6-5	TRBJ1-2	.	TGTGCCAGCAGTTACTATCAGGGTGATAGCTATGGCTACACCTTC	CASSYYQGDSYGYTF
.	TRBV18	TRBJ1-5	few	TGTGCCAGCTCACCGGGGGGACGTAATCAGCCCCAGCATTTT	CASSPGGRNQPQHF
.	TRBV7-2	TRBJ2-3	.	TGTGCCAGCAGCTTCTCGCGGGGAGCAGATACGCAGTATTTT	CASSFSRGADTQYF
.	TRBV30	TRBJ2-7	.	TGTGCCTGTACGCGAGAGAGGCTCTACGAGCAGTACTTC	CACTRERLYEQYF
.	TRBV2	TRBJ2-5	.	TGTGCCAGCAGGATAGGAGGGGGCGAGACCCAGTACTTC	CASRIGGGETQYF
TRBD1	TRBV29-1	TRBJ2-1	.	TGCAGCGTTAAAACCGGGACAGGGATTGGGTATGAGCAGTTCTTC	CSVKTGTGIGYEQFF
.	TRBV5-4	TRBJ2-1	.	TGTGCCAGCAGCCCCGGGAACCTCTACAATGAGCAGTTCTTC	CASSPGNLYNEQFF
.	TRBV18	TRBJ1-3	.	TGTGCCAGCTCACCACCGAATGGCCACTCTGGAAACACCATATATTTT	CASSPPNGHSGNTIYF
TRBD1	TRBV28	TRBJ2-7	.	TGTGCCAGCAGCCCTCGTCCGACAGGGGGTGGCTACGAGCAGTACTTC	CASSPRPTGGGYEQYF
TRBD2	TRBV12-3/TRBV12-4	TRBJ2-7	once	TGTGCCAGCAGTTCTGGACTAGCGGGAAAGAAGTACTTC	CASSSGLAGKKYF
TRBD1	TRBV7-2	TRBJ2-7	.	TGTGCCAGCAGCCAACAGGGGGGATACGAGCAGTACTTC	CASSQQGGYEQYF
TRBD1	TRBV3-1/TRBV3-2	TRBJ1-1	few	TGTGCCAGCAGCCACAGGGGGCTCGGAGAAACTGAAGCTTTCTTT	CASSHRGLGETEAFF
.	TRBV15	TRBJ1-4	.	TGTGCCACCAGCAGAGATGTCTCAACTAATGAAAAACTGTTTTTT	CATSRDVSTNEKLFF
.	TRBV6-5	TRBJ1-4	few	TGTGCCAGCCAAATCGAGGGTGAAAAACTGTTTTTT	CASQIEGEKLFF
.	TRBV6-5	TRBJ1-1	.	TGTGCCAGCAGCGCCGGTGGTGAAGCTTTCTTT	CASSAGGEAFF
.	TRBV9	TRBJ2-5	.	TGTGCCAGCAGCGTAGGGGGAGCTCAAGAGACCCAGTACTTC	CASSVGGAQETQYF
.	TRBV19	TRBJ1-6	.	TGTGCCAGTAGACTAGACAGGTGGAATTCACCCCTCCACTTT	CASRLDRWNSPLHF
.	TRBV29-1	TRBJ1-2	.	TGCAGCGTTGATGATAGAGGGACTTATGGCTACACCTTC	CSVDDRGTYGYTF
.	TRBV4-3	TRBJ1-1	once	TGCGCCAGCAGCCAAGATGGGAGGGGTACTGAAGCTTTCTTT	CASSQDGRGTEAFF
.	TRBV19	TRBJ1-1	.	TGTGCCAGTATCGGATGGGCCAGAGGGAGCACTGAAGCTTTCTTT	CASIGWARGSTEAFF
.	TRBV4-1	TRBJ2-4	.	TGCGCCAGCAGCAACCAATTGGACAGTGTTAAAAACATTCAGTACTTC	CASSNQLDSVKNIQYF
TRBD1	TRBV19	TRBJ2-5	.	TGTGCCAGTACCCCACAGGGGACGGAGACCCAGTACTTC	CASTPQGTETQYF
TRBD1	TRBV6-5	TRBJ1-3	.	TGTGCCAGCAGCCGACAGGGCTCTGGAAACACCATATATTTT	CASSRQGSGNTIYF
.	TRBV19	TRBJ1-2	.	TGTGCCAGTAGCGACAGGAGAGCTAACTATGGCTACACCTTC	CASSDRRANYGYTF
.	TRBV7-2	TRBJ2-5	.	TGTGCCAGCAGCTTAGGCTCCCGGGGGGAGACCCAGTACTTC	CASSLGSRGETQYF
.	TRBV3-1/TRBV3-2	TRBJ2-4	.	TGTGCCAGCAGCCAAGGAAGCGACAGCGAACAGTACTTC	CASSQGSDSEQYF
.	TRBV19	TRBJ1-5	.	TGTGCCAGTAGTATCACAGGGTACAATCAGCCCCAGCATTTT	CASSITGYNQPQHF
.	TRBV20-1	TRBJ2-7	few	TGCAGTGCTAGTCCGCGGGACAGCAGACCCTACGCGCAGTACTTC	CSASPRDSRPYAQYF
TRBD2	TRBV9	TRBJ2-1	.	TGTGCCAGCAGCGTAGGGACTAGCTCCTACAATGAGCAGTTCTTC	CASSVGTSSYNEQFF
.	TRBV12-3/TRBV12-4	TRBJ2-5	.	TGTGCCAGCAGAAGGACATCGGAAGAGACCCAGTACTTC	CASRRTSEETQYF
.	TRBV12-5	TRBJ2-3	.	TGTGCTAGTGGTTCCCCCCCATCGGGTTCAGATACGCAGTATTTT	CASGSPPSGSDTQYF
TRBD1	TRBV10-1	TRBJ2-3	.	TGCGCCAGCAGTTACAGGGGGAGCACAGATACGCAGTATTTT	CASSYRGSTDTQYF
TRBD2	TRBV29-1	TRBJ2-3	.	TGCAGCGTTGAGAGCGGGGGGGCTTCAGATACGCAGTATTTT	CSVESGGASDTQYF
.	TRBV10-2	TRBJ2-5	.	TGCGCCAGCAGTGAGTCGAGGGCCCTTGGGACCCAGTACTTC	CASSESRALGTQYF
.	TRBV28	TRBJ1-2	.	TGTGCCAGCATCGGGACCGCGGGGGGCTACACCTTC	CASIGTAGGYTF
.	TRBV10-2	TRBJ1-3	.	TGCGCCAGCAGTGAGTCCTCAGGGGTTGGGTCTGGAAACACCATATATTTT	CASSESSGVGSGNTIYF
TRBD2	TRBV28	TRBJ2-7	.	TGTGCCAGCACCGGGGCGGGAGGTGGCTACGAGCAGTACTTC	CASTGAGGGYEQYF
.	TRBV24-1	TRBJ1-2	.	TGTGCCACCAGTGCTGATTGGGGGGGAGGCTACACCTTC	CATSADWGGGYTF
TRBD1	TRBV4-1	TRBJ1-1	.	TGCGCCAGCAGCCAACTAAGTATAACCTCCGGGACAGGGTCTGAAGCTTTCTTT	CASSQLSITSGTGSEAFF
TRBD2	TRBV7-2	TRBJ2-3	.	TGTGCCAGCAGCTCCGGACTAGCGGGGGGGCCCGCAGATACGCAGTATTTT	CASSSGLAGGPADTQYF
.	TRBV7-3	TRBJ2-1	.	TGTGCCAGCAGTCAACAGCAGAGCTCCTACAATGAGCAGTTCTTC	CASSQQQSSYNEQFF
TRBD2	TRBV7-7	TRBJ2-3	.	TGTGCTAGGACGGGACTAGCGGTGAGTCCAAACACAGATACGCAGTATTTT	CARTGLAVSPNTDTQYF
.	TRBV6-2/TRBV6-3	TRBJ2-5	once	TGTGCCAGCAGCGACATTGGAGGGGCAGAGACCCAGTACTTC	CASSDIGGAETQYF
TRBD2	TRBV28	TRBJ2-7	.	TGTGCCAGCAGTTTATCGGGACTAGCGGCCTACGAGCAGTACTTC	CASSLSGLAAYEQYF
.	TRBV4-2	TRBJ2-1	.	TGTGCCAGCAGCCAAGTTGGGCAGCGGGCCGACAATGAGCAGTTCTTC	CASSQVGQRADNEQFF
.	TRBV18	TRBJ1-1	.	TGTGCCAGCTCAACATCGAACACTGAAGCTTTCTTT	CASSTSNTEAFF
.	TRBV13	TRBJ1-2	.	TGTGCCAGCAGCTTCCCCGGAGGCTATGGCTACACCTTC	CASSFPGGYGYTF
.	TRBV28	TRBJ1-1	.	TGTGCCAGCAGTTTCGCCAGATTGAACACTGAAGCTTTCTTT	CASSFARLNTEAFF
.	TRBV6-5	TRBJ2-1	.	TGTGCCAGCAGTTACTCGATCCAGGGTCCCCACAATGAGCAGTTCTTC	CASSYSIQGPHNEQFF
.	TRBV9	TRBJ2-5	once	TGTGCCAGCAGCACAGGGACGGGCTGGGAGACCCAGTACTTC	CASSTGTGWETQYF
.	TRBV6-5	TRBJ1-1	.	TGTGCCAGCTGGCCAGGACATACGAACACTGAAGCTTTCTTT	CASWPGHTNTEAFF
.	TRBV2	TRBJ1-3	.	TGTGCCAGCAGTGAGACGGCAGGGGCTGGAAACACCATATATTTT	CASSETAGAGNTIYF
.	TRBV6-5	TRBJ1-1	many	TGTGCCAGCAGGAGACAGGAGGTCACTGAAGCTTTCTTT	CASRRQEVTEAFF
.	TRBV9	TRBJ2-7	.	TGTGCCAGCAGCGTAGACGGCAGGGGTCCCTCGGAGCAGTACTTC	CASSVDGRGPSEQYF
TRBD2	TRBV29-1	TRBJ2-1	.	TGCAGCCACCTAAGTACTAGCGGGGTAAATGAGCAGTTCTTC	CSHLSTSGVNEQFF
TRBD1	TRBV30	TRBJ2-7	.	TGTGCCGGAAACAGGGGGAGCCAATACGAGCAGTACTTC	CAGNRGSQYEQYF
.	TRBV3-1/TRBV3-2	TRBJ1-2	.	TGTGCCAGCAGCCAAGTTACAGGGCCCTATGGCTACACCTTC	CASSQVTGPYGYTF